Listed below are T cell receptor beta chains from one sample, sequenced in a study of blood T cell repertoires in COVID-19. Method: immunoSEQ multiplex PCR; TCRdb's copy keeps in-frame clones and lacks some. The data contain 150,000 to 200,000 clones, around 89% of them singletons. Material: PBMCs or T cells enriched from blood (not recorded which). Source of these receptors: a woman in her 50s who had recovered from COVID-19. The CDR3 runs from the conserved cysteine through the conserved F or W. Fields, in order: V gene, J gene, D gene, clone size, CDR3 DNA, CDR3 protein. A D gene is named only where the DNA matches it firmly. Clone size appears in some rows only: once, few, many, or a class for an expanded clone.

v_gene: TRBV3-1/TRBV3-2; j_gene: TRBJ2-1; d_gene: NA; abundance: NA; CDR3nt: TGTGCCAGCAGACCGGTCACAGGGCTAGGGAATGAGCAGTTCTTC; CDR3aa: CASRPVTGLGNEQFF
v_gene: TRBV11-1; j_gene: TRBJ1-6; d_gene: TRBD1; abundance: NA; CDR3nt: TGTGCCAGCAGCCAAGGGACAGGGGGCCATTCACCCCTCCACTTT; CDR3aa: CASSQGTGGHSPLHF
v_gene: TRBV6-5; j_gene: TRBJ2-1; d_gene: TRBD2; abundance: once; CDR3nt: TGTGCCAGCAGACTAGCGGGGGGGGCCTACAATGAGCAGTTCTTC; CDR3aa: CASRLAGGAYNEQFF
v_gene: TRBV19; j_gene: TRBJ2-6; d_gene: TRBD2; abundance: NA; CDR3nt: TGTGCCAGTAGGTTGGGACTAGCGGGGGCCGGGGCCAACGTCCTGACTTTC; CDR3aa: CASRLGLAGAGANVLTF
v_gene: TRBV13; j_gene: TRBJ2-7; d_gene: NA; abundance: NA; CDR3nt: TGTGCCACCCGGAGGGGCTTTAGCTCCTACGAGCAGTACTTC; CDR3aa: CATRRGFSSYEQYF
v_gene: TRBV12-3/TRBV12-4; j_gene: TRBJ2-7; d_gene: NA; abundance: NA; CDR3nt: TGTGCCAGCAGGTGGGGCAGCTCCTACGAGCAGTACTTC; CDR3aa: CASRWGSSYEQYF
v_gene: TRBV23-1; j_gene: TRBJ1-2; d_gene: NA; abundance: few; CDR3nt: TGCGCCAGCAGTCACACAAGAGGGCAGGATCCGTCACGGGACTATGGCTACACCTTC; CDR3aa: CASSHTRGQDPSRDYGYTF
v_gene: TRBV19; j_gene: TRBJ1-1; d_gene: TRBD1; abundance: NA; CDR3nt: TGTGCCAGTAGTCAAGGGACAGGGGGCATGAACACTGAAGCTTTCTTT; CDR3aa: CASSQGTGGMNTEAFF
v_gene: TRBV5-1; j_gene: TRBJ1-1; d_gene: NA; abundance: once; CDR3nt: TGCGCCAGCAGCTTGAGTCAGGGGAGATACACTGAAGCTTTCTTT; CDR3aa: CASSLSQGRYTEAFF
v_gene: TRBV5-6; j_gene: TRBJ2-1; d_gene: TRBD2; abundance: NA; CDR3nt: TGTGCCAGCAGCCTGAGCGGGAAATACAATGAGCAGTTCTTC; CDR3aa: CASSLSGKYNEQFF
v_gene: TRBV5-1; j_gene: TRBJ2-7; d_gene: TRBD1; abundance: NA; CDR3nt: TGCGCCAGCAGCTTGGGACAGGGAGCCTACGAGCAGTACTTC; CDR3aa: CASSLGQGAYEQYF
v_gene: TRBV5-6; j_gene: TRBJ2-1; d_gene: TRBD1; abundance: NA; CDR3nt: TGTGCCAGCAATGCCCGGGACAGGGGTTGGAATGAGCAGTTCTTC; CDR3aa: CASNARDRGWNEQFF
v_gene: TRBV7-9; j_gene: TRBJ2-5; d_gene: NA; abundance: NA; CDR3nt: TGTGCCAGCACCGCGGGGGCACTATACCAAGAGACCCAGTACTTC; CDR3aa: CASTAGALYQETQYF
v_gene: TRBV7-2; j_gene: TRBJ1-1; d_gene: NA; abundance: once; CDR3nt: TGTGCCAGCAGCTTAGCAGGCGGGTCTCTGGCTGAAGCTTTCTTT; CDR3aa: CASSLAGGSLAEAFF
v_gene: TRBV7-2; j_gene: TRBJ2-7; d_gene: NA; abundance: NA; CDR3nt: TGTGCCAGCACCACGCAGGGGACCTACGAGCAGTACTTC; CDR3aa: CASTTQGTYEQYF
v_gene: TRBV5-1; j_gene: TRBJ2-3; d_gene: TRBD2; abundance: NA; CDR3nt: TGCGCCAGCAGCGTGGTAGCGGGGGGTGCAGATACGCAGTATTTT; CDR3aa: CASSVVAGGADTQYF
v_gene: TRBV7-3; j_gene: TRBJ1-1; d_gene: TRBD1; abundance: once; CDR3nt: TGTGCCAGCAGCTTATTAGTTTTGGGGACAGGAGGAGTCGGAGCCACTGAAGCTTTCTTT; CDR3aa: CASSLLVLGTGGVGATEAFF
v_gene: TRBV27; j_gene: TRBJ2-4; d_gene: NA; abundance: NA; CDR3nt: TGTGCCAGCAGTTTTCGGTGGAGGGACGGCAAAAACATTCAGTACTTC; CDR3aa: CASSFRWRDGKNIQYF
v_gene: TRBV3-1/TRBV3-2; j_gene: TRBJ1-2; d_gene: NA; abundance: NA; CDR3nt: TGTGCCAGCAGCCAAAACGGGAGGTACGGCTATGGCTACACCTTC; CDR3aa: CASSQNGRYGYGYTF
v_gene: TRBV18; j_gene: TRBJ1-2; d_gene: NA; abundance: NA; CDR3nt: TGTGCCAGCTCACCCGTACAGGTTTATGGCTACACCTTC; CDR3aa: CASSPVQVYGYTF
v_gene: TRBV19; j_gene: TRBJ1-3; d_gene: NA; abundance: NA; CDR3nt: TGTGCCAGTAGTAGTCCTCCAGGGCGCTCTGGAAACACCATATATTTT; CDR3aa: CASSSPPGRSGNTIYF
v_gene: TRBV5-1; j_gene: TRBJ2-4; d_gene: NA; abundance: once; CDR3nt: TGCGCCAGCAGCTGGCAAGGGGGTAAAGCCAAAAACATTCAGTACTTC; CDR3aa: CASSWQGGKAKNIQYF
v_gene: TRBV3-1/TRBV3-2; j_gene: TRBJ2-5; d_gene: TRBD2; abundance: NA; CDR3nt: TGTGCCAGCAGCCAAGAGCTAGCGGGGGTGGGTGAGACCCAGTACTTC; CDR3aa: CASSQELAGVGETQYF
v_gene: TRBV6-5; j_gene: TRBJ1-1; d_gene: NA; abundance: NA; CDR3nt: TGTGCCAGCAGTCCCCGTCTTGGAGATGAAGCTTTCTTT; CDR3aa: CASSPRLGDEAFF
v_gene: TRBV11-1; j_gene: TRBJ1-2; d_gene: TRBD1; abundance: few; CDR3nt: TGTGCCAGCAGCCCCAGACAGGGAAACTATGGCTACACCTTC; CDR3aa: CASSPRQGNYGYTF
v_gene: TRBV4-3; j_gene: TRBJ1-2; d_gene: NA; abundance: NA; CDR3nt: TGCGCCAGCAGCCAAGATAGGGGTCGGGGCTACACCTTC; CDR3aa: CASSQDRGRGYTF
v_gene: TRBV6-5; j_gene: TRBJ2-2; d_gene: TRBD2; abundance: NA; CDR3nt: TGTGCCAGCAGTACCACTAGCGGGGGGGCCGGGGAGCTGTTTTTT; CDR3aa: CASSTTSGGAGELFF
v_gene: TRBV6-2/TRBV6-3; j_gene: TRBJ1-2; d_gene: NA; abundance: NA; CDR3nt: TGTGCCAGCAGTTATTCGACGGGGAACTATGGCTACACCTTC; CDR3aa: CASSYSTGNYGYTF
v_gene: TRBV6-5; j_gene: TRBJ2-1; d_gene: TRBD1; abundance: NA; CDR3nt: TGTGCCAGCAGTTCCGCGGGGACAGGGTACGGTGAGCAGTTCTTC; CDR3aa: CASSSAGTGYGEQFF
v_gene: TRBV6-5; j_gene: TRBJ1-2; d_gene: NA; abundance: NA; CDR3nt: TGTGCCAGCAGTTACGGACAGAGGGCGCTCTTTGGCTACACCTTC; CDR3aa: CASSYGQRALFGYTF
v_gene: TRBV2; j_gene: TRBJ1-2; d_gene: NA; abundance: once; CDR3nt: TGTGCCAGCAGTGAACGCCAACTCCCCTATGGCTACACCTTC; CDR3aa: CASSERQLPYGYTF
v_gene: TRBV25-1; j_gene: TRBJ1-1; d_gene: NA; abundance: NA; CDR3nt: TGTGCCAGCAGTGAATTGGACGGGAGTGCTGAAGCTTTCTTT; CDR3aa: CASSELDGSAEAFF
v_gene: TRBV7-9; j_gene: TRBJ1-4; d_gene: NA; abundance: NA; CDR3nt: TGTGCCAGCAGCCAGATAGGGGTCGGCGAGAATGAAAAACTGTTTTTT; CDR3aa: CASSQIGVGENEKLFF
v_gene: TRBV6-2/TRBV6-3; j_gene: TRBJ2-2; d_gene: NA; abundance: few; CDR3nt: TGTGCCAGCACCCCCCCGCTCGTCGGGAACACCGGGGAGCTGTTTTTT; CDR3aa: CASTPPLVGNTGELFF
v_gene: TRBV3-1/TRBV3-2; j_gene: TRBJ1-5; d_gene: NA; abundance: NA; CDR3nt: TGTGCCAGCAGCCAAGTTGGGGGCGCGGGCAATCAGCCCCAGCATTTT; CDR3aa: CASSQVGGAGNQPQHF
v_gene: TRBV11-2; j_gene: TRBJ2-5; d_gene: TRBD2; abundance: NA; CDR3nt: TGTGCCAGCAGCCTAGCGGGGGGCCAGGGGACCCAGTACTTC; CDR3aa: CASSLAGGQGTQYF
v_gene: TRBV7-3; j_gene: TRBJ2-7; d_gene: TRBD1; abundance: NA; CDR3nt: TGTGCCAGCAGCACCGGGACAGGGGGCTCCCGCCAGTACTTC; CDR3aa: CASSTGTGGSRQYF
v_gene: TRBV30; j_gene: TRBJ2-2; d_gene: TRBD2; abundance: once; CDR3nt: TGTGCCTGGAGCAAGGCCCGACTAGCGTCGAACACCGGGGAGCTGTTTTTT; CDR3aa: CAWSKARLASNTGELFF
v_gene: TRBV23-1; j_gene: TRBJ1-3; d_gene: NA; abundance: few; CDR3nt: TGCGCCAGCAGTCAACTGCGGGGATGGGGGGGAAACACCATATATTTT; CDR3aa: CASSQLRGWGGNTIYF
v_gene: TRBV12-5; j_gene: TRBJ1-2; d_gene: NA; abundance: NA; CDR3nt: TGTGCTAGTGGTTTGTCATCCAGAGGAGGGTTAAACATTGGGGACTATGGCTACACCTTC; CDR3aa: CASGLSSRGGLNIGDYGYTF
v_gene: TRBV9; j_gene: TRBJ2-1; d_gene: NA; abundance: NA; CDR3nt: TGTGCCAGCAGCCGTAGCTGGGAGCAGTTCTTC; CDR3aa: CASSRSWEQFF
v_gene: TRBV5-4; j_gene: TRBJ1-5; d_gene: TRBD1; abundance: NA; CDR3nt: TGTGCCAGCAGCTTGGCCGAACAGGGGAATCAGCCCCAGCATTTT; CDR3aa: CASSLAEQGNQPQHF
v_gene: TRBV5-6; j_gene: TRBJ2-4; d_gene: NA; abundance: few; CDR3nt: TGTGCCAGCAGCTACCTCCCAGGGGACAAAAACATTCAGTACTTC; CDR3aa: CASSYLPGDKNIQYF
v_gene: TRBV3-1/TRBV3-2; j_gene: TRBJ1-3; d_gene: TRBD1; abundance: few; CDR3nt: TGTGCCAGCACCAGGACAGGGGGCGGTGGAAACACCATATATTTT; CDR3aa: CASTRTGGGGNTIYF
v_gene: TRBV7-2; j_gene: TRBJ2-4; d_gene: TRBD1; abundance: NA; CDR3nt: TGTGCCAGCAGCTTAGCCGGGACAGGGGGGACAAACATTCAGTACTTC; CDR3aa: CASSLAGTGGTNIQYF
v_gene: TRBV11-2; j_gene: TRBJ1-2; d_gene: TRBD1; abundance: NA; CDR3nt: TGTGCCAGCAGTTCCGTCGACAGGGGACCCCTTGAACGTGGCTACACCTTC; CDR3aa: CASSSVDRGPLERGYTF
v_gene: TRBV7-2; j_gene: TRBJ2-7; d_gene: TRBD2; abundance: NA; CDR3nt: TGTGCCAGCAGCTTATTCGCTAGCGGGGGGGTAATCGAGCAGTACTTC; CDR3aa: CASSLFASGGVIEQYF
v_gene: TRBV6-5; j_gene: TRBJ2-7; d_gene: NA; abundance: NA; CDR3nt: TGTGCCAGCAGTTACTCGGGGCATTACGAGCAGTACTTC; CDR3aa: CASSYSGHYEQYF
v_gene: TRBV7-2; j_gene: TRBJ1-2; d_gene: NA; abundance: few; CDR3nt: TGTGCCAGCAGCCAACGGCAGGCCTTCTATGGCTACACCTTC; CDR3aa: CASSQRQAFYGYTF
v_gene: TRBV4-1; j_gene: TRBJ2-3; d_gene: NA; abundance: NA; CDR3nt: TGCGCCAGCAGCCAAGATTCCTTCGGAACTACAAGCACAGATACGCAGTATTTT; CDR3aa: CASSQDSFGTTSTDTQYF